This TCR beta chain was profiled in a study of OX40 agonist ivuxolimab in advanced cancers. V was shortened by 0 bases and J by 4 bases, with 16 bases between the two germline ends. The CDR3 length is 16 residues. Per germline, CDR1 SGDLS and CDR2 YYNGEE. Here immunoSEQ multiplex PCR was the method, and the copy in TCRdb shows in-frame clones only, minus some. The table has roughly 19,000 clones, approximately 72% seen once. This clone appeared once. The target antigen is unknown. Blood sampling took place at baseline, cycle 4 day 1, and cycle 7 day 1. Study observations and caveats: Low normalized T-cell clonal expansion was additionally recorded for some nonresponders.

The rearrangement links TRBV9 to TRBJ2-5; tentatively, D is TRBD2 (6 bases). The sample in question was CD4+ or CD8+ T cells sorted from blood, obtained in a trial of the OX40 agonist ivuxolimab. This TCR came from an adult with an advanced solid tumor such as melanoma, head and neck, liver or kidney cancer. DNA for the CDR3: TGTGCCAGCAGCGTAGCAGGCGGGGCCGGAGGAGAGACCCAGTACTTC. This translates into CASSVAGGAGGETQYF.